The present T cell receptor beta chain was sequenced within a study of blood T cell repertoires in COVID-19. Study in general: The United States, Italy and Spain supplied acute and convalescent COVID-19 samples. Sources were T cells, B-cell-depleted T cells, or PBMCs; the material itself was cDNA or gDNA.

This CDR3 region has 17 residues. Germline V gives CDR1 LGHDT, CDR2 YNNKEL (reference sequence). V shed 5 bases, J shed 4 bases, and the junction held 11 bases outside the gene matches. Per the authors' pipeline: Estimation of nucleated cell counts was performed using reference gene primer amplification. Data came from immunoSEQ multiplex PCR; TCRdb stores just in-frame clones and leaves some out. The V and J calls and clone size were taken over from that table, and D and trimming were inferred from the DNA. The sample includes just over 45,000 clones, 85% to 90% of them seen just once. The specimen sequenced was peripheral blood. The source is a human donor in a cohort sampled during active COVID-19. The chain couples TRBV3-1 (or the pseudogene TRBV3-2) to TRBJ2-1; TRBD2 aligns across 10 bases. The CDR3 spells CASSSPRTSGHYNEQFF. DNA for the CDR3: TGTGCCAGCAGCTCCCCCCGGACTAGCGGACATTACAATGAGCAGTTCTTC.